Reported below is one T cell receptor (beta chain). The antigen is not known. This sample is part of a study of a mutant IDH1 vaccine in newly diagnosed glioma. Study-level background: In weeks 1, 3, 5, 7, 11, 15, 19 and 23, patients were immunized, eight times in all. Investigators started vaccination 4-6 weeks after radiotherapy alone, or with temozolomide cycles. There were 62.5% males and 37.5% females among treated patients, whose mean age was roughly 40 years.

The time point denotes: week 5, during vaccination. A 20-mer mutant IDH1 peptide at 300 ug was injected subcutaneously with topical imiquimod. Germline V gene data show CDR1 as MRHNA and CDR2 as SNTAGT. The CDR3 consists of 13 residues. Trimming left V 5 bases short and J 2 bases short, with 6 bases between. Method: immunoSEQ multiplex PCR; TCRdb's copy keeps in-frame clones and lacks some. Of around 52,000 clones in the sample, about nine tenths were seen once. The chain couples TRBV6-4 to TRBJ2-2; D not certain. This TCR was sampled from a woman aged 40 to 55 with glioma. Sequenced here: PBMCs, sampled from a glioma patient whose treatment included an IDH1 peptide vaccine. This CDR3 is CASSKSNTGELFF. The CDR3, as DNA: TGTGCCAGCAGTAAATCAAACACCGGGGAGCTGTTTTTT.